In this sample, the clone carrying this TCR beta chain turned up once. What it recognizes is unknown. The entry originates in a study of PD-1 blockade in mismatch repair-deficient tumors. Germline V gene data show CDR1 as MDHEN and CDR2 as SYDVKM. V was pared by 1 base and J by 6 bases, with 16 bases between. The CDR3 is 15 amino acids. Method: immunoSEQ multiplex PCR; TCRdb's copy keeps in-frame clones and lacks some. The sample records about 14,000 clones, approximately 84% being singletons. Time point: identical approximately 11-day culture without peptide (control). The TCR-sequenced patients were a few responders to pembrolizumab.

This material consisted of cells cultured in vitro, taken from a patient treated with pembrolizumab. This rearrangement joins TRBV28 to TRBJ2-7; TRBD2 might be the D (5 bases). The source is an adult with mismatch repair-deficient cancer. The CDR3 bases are TGTGCCAGCAGTTTATATCCCACTAGGCGTCTCGAGCAGTACTTC. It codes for CASSLYPTRRLEQYF.